The sample holds a few counts of the clone carrying this TCR beta chain. This sample was included in a study of early T cells in non-severe SARS-CoV-2 infection. As part of library construction, unique molecular identifiers were attached to individual cDNA molecules. TCRdb passed the 5' RACE reads through MiXCR, listing each CDR3 protein once. The repertoire includes 40,000 to 60,000 distinct CDR3 sequences, approximately 9.8% of them detected once, and roughly 8.3% sits in the top ten. The CDR3 is 16 residues long. Per germline, CDR1 MNHEY and CDR2 SVGEGT. J lost 2 bases, V lost 5 bases, and 8 bases had no gene match.

The source of this sequence is an adult who was a healthcare worker with PCR-confirmed SARS-CoV-2 infection or an uninfected control (not recorded which). Sequenced: whole blood. The chain links TRBV6-2 or TRBV6-3 to TRBJ2-1, with 8 bases lining up with TRBD2. This chain's CDR3 is CASSPTLAGPYNEQFF. The CDR3 bases are TGTGCCAGCAGTCCGACCCTAGCGGGCCCCTACAATGAGCAGTTCTTC.